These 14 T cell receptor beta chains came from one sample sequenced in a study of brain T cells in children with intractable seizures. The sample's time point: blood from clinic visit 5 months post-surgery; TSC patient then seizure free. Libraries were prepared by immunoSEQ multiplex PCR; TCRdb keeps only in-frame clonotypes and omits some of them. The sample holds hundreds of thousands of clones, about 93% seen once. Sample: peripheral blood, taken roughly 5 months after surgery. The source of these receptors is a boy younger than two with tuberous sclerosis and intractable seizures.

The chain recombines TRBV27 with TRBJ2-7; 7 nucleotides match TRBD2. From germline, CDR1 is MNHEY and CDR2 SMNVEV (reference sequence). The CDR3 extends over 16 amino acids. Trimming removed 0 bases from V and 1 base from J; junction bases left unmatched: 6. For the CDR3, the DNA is TGTGCCAGCAGTTTATCTGGGGGGGGATCTTCCTACGAGCAGTACTTC. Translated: CASSLSGGGSSYEQYF.

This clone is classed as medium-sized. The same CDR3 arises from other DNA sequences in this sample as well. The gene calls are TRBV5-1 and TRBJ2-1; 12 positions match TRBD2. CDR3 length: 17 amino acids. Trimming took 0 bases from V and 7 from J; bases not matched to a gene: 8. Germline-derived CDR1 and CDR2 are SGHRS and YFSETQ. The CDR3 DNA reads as TGCGCCAGCAGCTTGGTAGGGCTAGCGGGGGGGCCTAATGAGCAGTTCTTC. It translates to CASSLVGLAGGPNEQFF.

DNA of the CDR3: TGTGCCAGCACCTCGGGGTATAGCAATCAGCCCCAGCATTTT. Its translation: CASTSGYSNQPQHF. The chain joins TRBV28 to TRBJ1-5, with D unclear. V gave up 7 bases and J gave up 0 bases, with 10 bases separating them. Germline loops: CDR1 MDHEN, CDR2 SYDVKM. The CDR3 consists of 14 residues.

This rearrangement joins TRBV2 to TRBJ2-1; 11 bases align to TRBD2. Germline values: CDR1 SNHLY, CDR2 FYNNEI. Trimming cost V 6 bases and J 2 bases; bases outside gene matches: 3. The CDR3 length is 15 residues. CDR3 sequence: CASRPGLAAYNEQFF. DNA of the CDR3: TGTGCCAGCAGGCCGGGACTAGCGGCCTACAATGAGCAGTTCTTC.

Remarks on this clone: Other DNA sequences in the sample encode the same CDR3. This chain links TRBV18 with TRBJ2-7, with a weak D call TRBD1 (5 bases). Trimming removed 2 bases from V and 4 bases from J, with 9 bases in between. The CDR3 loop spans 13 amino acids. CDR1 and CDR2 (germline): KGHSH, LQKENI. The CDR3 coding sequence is TGTGCCAGCTCACCAGACAGAAGTTACGAGCAGTACTTC. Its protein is CASSPDRSYEQYF.

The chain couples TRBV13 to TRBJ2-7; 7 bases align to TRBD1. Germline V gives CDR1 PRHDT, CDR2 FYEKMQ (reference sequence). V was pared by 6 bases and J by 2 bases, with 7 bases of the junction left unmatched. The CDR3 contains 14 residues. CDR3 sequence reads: CASRFYRGAYEQYF. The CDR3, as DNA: TGTGCCAGCAGGTTTTACAGGGGAGCCTACGAGCAGTACTTC. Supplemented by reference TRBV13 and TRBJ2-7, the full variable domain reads AAGVIQSPRHLIKEKRETATLKCYPIPRHDTVYWYQQGPGQDPQFLISFYEKMQSDKGSIPDRFSAQQFSDYHSELNMSSLELGDSALYFCASRFYRGAYEQYFGPGTRLTVT.

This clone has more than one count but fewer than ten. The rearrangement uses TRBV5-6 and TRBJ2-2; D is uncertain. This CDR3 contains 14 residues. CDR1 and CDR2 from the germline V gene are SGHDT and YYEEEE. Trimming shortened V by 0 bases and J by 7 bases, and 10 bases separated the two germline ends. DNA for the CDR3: TGTGCCAGCAGCTTGGTAGGGTACGGCGGGGAGCTGTTTTTT. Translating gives CASSLVGYGGELFF. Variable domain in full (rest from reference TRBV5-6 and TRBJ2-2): DAGVTQSPTHLIKTRGQQVTLRCSPKSGHDTVSWYQQALGQGPQFIFQYYEEEERQRGNFPDRFSGHQFPNYSSELNVNALLLGDSALYLCASSLVGYGGELFFGEGSRLTVL.

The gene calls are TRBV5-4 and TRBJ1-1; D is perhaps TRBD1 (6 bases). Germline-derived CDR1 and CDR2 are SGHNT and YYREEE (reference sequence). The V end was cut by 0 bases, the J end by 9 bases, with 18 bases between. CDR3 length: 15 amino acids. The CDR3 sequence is CASSLDVAGALQAFF. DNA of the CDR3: TGTGCCAGCAGCTTGGATGTGGCAGGGGCCCTCCAAGCTTTCTTT.

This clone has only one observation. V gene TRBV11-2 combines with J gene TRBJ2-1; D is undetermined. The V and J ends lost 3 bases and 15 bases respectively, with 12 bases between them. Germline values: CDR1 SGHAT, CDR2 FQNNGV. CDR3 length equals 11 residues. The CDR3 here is CASSFGLEAFF. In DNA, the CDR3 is TGTGCCAGCAGCTTTGGGTTAGAAGCGTTCTTC.

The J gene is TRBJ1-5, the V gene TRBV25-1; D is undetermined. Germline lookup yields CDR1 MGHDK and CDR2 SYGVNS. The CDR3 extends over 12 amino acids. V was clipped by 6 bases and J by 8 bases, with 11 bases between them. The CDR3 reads CASRRDFEPQHF. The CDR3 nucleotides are TGTGCCAGCAGGAGGGATTTTGAGCCCCAGCATTTT.

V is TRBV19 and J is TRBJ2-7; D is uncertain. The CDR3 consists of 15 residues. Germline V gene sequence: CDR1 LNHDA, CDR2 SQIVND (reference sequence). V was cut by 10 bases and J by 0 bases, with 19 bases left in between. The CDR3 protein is CATPVVSIGSYEQYF. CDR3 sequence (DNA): TGTGCCACCCCAGTTGTAAGTATCGGCTCCTACGAGCAGTACTTC.

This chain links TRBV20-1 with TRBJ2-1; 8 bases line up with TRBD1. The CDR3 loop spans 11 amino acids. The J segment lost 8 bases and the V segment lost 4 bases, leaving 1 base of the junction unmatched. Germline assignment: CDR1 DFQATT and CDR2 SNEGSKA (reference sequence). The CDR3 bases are TGCAGTGCTACAGGGGGCTATGAGCAGTTCTTC. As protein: CSATGGYEQFF.

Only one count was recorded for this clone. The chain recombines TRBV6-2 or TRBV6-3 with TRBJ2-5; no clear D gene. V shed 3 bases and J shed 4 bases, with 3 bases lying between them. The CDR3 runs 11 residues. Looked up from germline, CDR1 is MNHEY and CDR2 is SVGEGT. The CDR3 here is CASSYGETQYF. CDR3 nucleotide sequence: TGTGCCAGCAGTTATGGAGAGACCCAGTACTTC.

CDR3 residues: CASRGPGLAGVDGELFF. As DNA, the CDR3 is TGTGCCAGCAGGGGGCCGGGACTAGCGGGAGTGGACGGGGAGCTGTTTTTT. This chain uses TRBV2 with TRBJ2-2, with 14 nucleotides matching TRBD2. V was clipped by 6 bases and J by 7 bases; unmatched bases: 10. Germline V gene sequence: CDR1 SNHLY, CDR2 FYNNEI. This CDR3 contains 17 residues.